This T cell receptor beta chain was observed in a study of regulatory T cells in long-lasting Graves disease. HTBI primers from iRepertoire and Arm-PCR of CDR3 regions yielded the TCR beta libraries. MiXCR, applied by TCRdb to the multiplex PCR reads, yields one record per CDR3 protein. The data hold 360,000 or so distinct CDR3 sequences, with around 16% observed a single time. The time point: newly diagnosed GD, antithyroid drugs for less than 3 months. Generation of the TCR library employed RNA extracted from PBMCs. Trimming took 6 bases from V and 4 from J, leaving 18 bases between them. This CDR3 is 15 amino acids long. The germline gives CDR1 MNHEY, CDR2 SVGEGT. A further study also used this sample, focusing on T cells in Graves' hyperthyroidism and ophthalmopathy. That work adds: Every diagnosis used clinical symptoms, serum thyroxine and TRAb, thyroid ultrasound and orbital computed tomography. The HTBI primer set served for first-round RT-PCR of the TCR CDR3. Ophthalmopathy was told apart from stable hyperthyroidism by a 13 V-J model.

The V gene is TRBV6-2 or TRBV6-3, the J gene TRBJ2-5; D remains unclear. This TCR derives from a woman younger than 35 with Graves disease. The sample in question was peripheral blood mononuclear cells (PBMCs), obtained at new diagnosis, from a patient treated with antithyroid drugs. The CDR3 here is CASRRSAPIGETQYF. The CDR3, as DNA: TGTGCCAGCAGAAGGTCAGCGCCCATCGGAGAGACCCAGTACTTC.